Sequencing of this T cell receptor (beta chain) was carried out in a study of blood T cell repertoires in COVID-19. Study background: Sites in the United States, Italy and Spain provided acute and convalescent COVID-19 samples. T cells, B-cell-depleted T cells, or PBMCs supplied cDNA or gDNA.

This CDR3 spans 12 amino acids. Germline loops: CDR1 SNHLY, CDR2 FYNNEI. Between the trimmed V and J ends, which lost 9 bases and 2 bases, there was a span of 11 bases. How the authors handled the data: Amplification with reference gene primers provided the estimates of nucleated cell counts. The assay was immunoSEQ multiplex PCR, and TCRdb's table has in-frame clones only and misses some. From that table come the V and J calls and clone size; the DNA was used to work out D and trimming. Here the sample spans 50,000 to 75,000 clones, over 75% being singletons. Sequencing used peripheral blood. The genes are TRBV2 and TRBJ2-7; perhaps TRBD1 as D (5 bases). The clonotype was recovered from a man aged 80 or over in a cohort sampled during active COVID-19. The CDR3 sequence: CARGPRTYEQYF. The DNA of the CDR3 is TGTGCCAGGGGGCCTCGGACCTACGAGCAGTACTTC.